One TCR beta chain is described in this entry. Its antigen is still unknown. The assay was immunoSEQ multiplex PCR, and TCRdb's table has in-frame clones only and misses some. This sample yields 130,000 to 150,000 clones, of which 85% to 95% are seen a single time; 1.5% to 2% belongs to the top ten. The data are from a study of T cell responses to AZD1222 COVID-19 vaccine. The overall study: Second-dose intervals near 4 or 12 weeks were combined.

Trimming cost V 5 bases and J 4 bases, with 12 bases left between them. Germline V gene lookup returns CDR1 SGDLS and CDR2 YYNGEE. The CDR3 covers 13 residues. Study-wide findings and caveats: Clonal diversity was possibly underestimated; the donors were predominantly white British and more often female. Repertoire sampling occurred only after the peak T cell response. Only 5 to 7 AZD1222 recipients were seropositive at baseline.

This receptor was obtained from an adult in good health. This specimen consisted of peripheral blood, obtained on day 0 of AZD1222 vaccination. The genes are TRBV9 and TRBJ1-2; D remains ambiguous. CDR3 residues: CASSPDIIYGYTF. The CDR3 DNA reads TGTGCCAGCAGTCCCGACATCATCTATGGCTACACCTTC.